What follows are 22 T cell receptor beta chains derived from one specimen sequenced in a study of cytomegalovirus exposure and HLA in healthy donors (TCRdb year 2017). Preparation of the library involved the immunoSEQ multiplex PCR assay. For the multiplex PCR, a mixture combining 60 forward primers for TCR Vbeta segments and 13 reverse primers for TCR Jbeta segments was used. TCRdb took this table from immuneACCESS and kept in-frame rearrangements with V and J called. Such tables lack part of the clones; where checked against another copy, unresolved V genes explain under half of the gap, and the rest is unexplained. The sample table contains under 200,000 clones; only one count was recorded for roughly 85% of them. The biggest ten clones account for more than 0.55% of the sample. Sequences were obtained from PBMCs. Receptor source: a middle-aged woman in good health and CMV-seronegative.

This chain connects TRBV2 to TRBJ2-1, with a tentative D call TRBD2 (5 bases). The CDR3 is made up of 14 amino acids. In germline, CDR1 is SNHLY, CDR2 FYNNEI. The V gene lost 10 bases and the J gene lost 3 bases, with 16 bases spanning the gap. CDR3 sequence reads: CATLPPGFYNEQFF. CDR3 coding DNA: TGTGCCACCTTACCTCCGGGATTCTACAATGAGCAGTTCTTC.

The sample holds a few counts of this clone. The CDR3 DNA sequence: TGTGCCAGCAGCTACTTTCCGACAGGGGCGAACACCGGGGAGCTGTTTTTT. Protein sequence: CASSYFPTGANTGELFF. This rearrangement joins TRBV7-8 to TRBJ2-2; 8 bases are shared with TRBD1. This CDR3 has 17 amino acids. With V trimmed by 4 bases and J by 0 bases, 7 bases remained unmatched. CDR1 is SGHVS and CDR2 is FQNEAQ in the germline V gene. Full variable domain (outside the CDR3, taken from reference TRBV7-8 and TRBJ2-2): GAGVSQSPRYKVAKRGQDVALRCDPISGHVSLFWYQQALGQGPEFLTYFQNEAQLDKSGLPSDRFFAERPEGSVSTLKIQRTQQEDSAVYLCASSYFPTGANTGELFFGEGSRLTVL.

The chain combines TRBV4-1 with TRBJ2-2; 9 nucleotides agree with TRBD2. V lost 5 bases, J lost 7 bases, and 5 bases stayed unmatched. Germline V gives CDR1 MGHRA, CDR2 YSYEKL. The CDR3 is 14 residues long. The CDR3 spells CASSSGLARGELFF. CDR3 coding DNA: TGCGCCAGCAGCTCAGGACTAGCGCGCGGGGAGCTGTTTTTT.

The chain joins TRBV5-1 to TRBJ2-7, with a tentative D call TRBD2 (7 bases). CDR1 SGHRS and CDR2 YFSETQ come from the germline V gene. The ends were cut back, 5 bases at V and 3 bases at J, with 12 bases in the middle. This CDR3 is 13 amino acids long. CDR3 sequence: CASSEGGIYEQYF. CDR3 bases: TGCGCCAGCAGTGAGGGGGGGATCTACGAGCAGTACTTC.

CDR3 sequence: CASSLEARGRAEAFF. CDR3 bases: TGTGCCAGCAGCTTAGAGGCCAGGGGGCGCGCTGAAGCTTTCTTT. The chain links TRBV11-2 to TRBJ1-1, with 8 bases matching TRBD1. V lost 0 bases, J lost 6 bases, and 6 bases stayed unmatched. Germline CDR1 is SGHAT and CDR2 is FQNNGV. The CDR3 runs 15 residues.

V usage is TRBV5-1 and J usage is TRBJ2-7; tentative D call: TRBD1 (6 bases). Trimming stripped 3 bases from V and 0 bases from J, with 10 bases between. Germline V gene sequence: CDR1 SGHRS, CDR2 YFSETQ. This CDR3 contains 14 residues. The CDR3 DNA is TGCGCCAGCAGCTCTAGGGGGACCTCCTACGAGCAGTACTTC. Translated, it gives CASSSRGTSYEQYF.

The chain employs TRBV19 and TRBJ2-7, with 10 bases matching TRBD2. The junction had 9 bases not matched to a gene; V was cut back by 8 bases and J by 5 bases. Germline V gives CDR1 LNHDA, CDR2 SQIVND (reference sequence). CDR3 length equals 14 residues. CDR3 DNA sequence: TGTGCCAGTTCCCTAGCGGGAGAGTATAACGAGCAGTACTTC. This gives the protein CASSLAGEYNEQYF.

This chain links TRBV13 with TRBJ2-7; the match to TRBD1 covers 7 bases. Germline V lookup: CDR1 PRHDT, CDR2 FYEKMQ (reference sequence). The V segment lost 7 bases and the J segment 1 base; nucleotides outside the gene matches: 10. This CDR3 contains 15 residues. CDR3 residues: CASTKLGDSSYEQYF. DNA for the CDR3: TGTGCCAGCACCAAGCTAGGGGACAGTTCCTACGAGCAGTACTTC.

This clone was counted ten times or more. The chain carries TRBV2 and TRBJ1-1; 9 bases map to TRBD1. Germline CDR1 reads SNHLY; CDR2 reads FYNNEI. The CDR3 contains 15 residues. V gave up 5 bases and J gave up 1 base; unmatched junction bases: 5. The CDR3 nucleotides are TGTGCCAGCAGTCCGACAGGGGGATCGAACACTGAAGCTTTCTTT. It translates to CASSPTGGSNTEAFF.

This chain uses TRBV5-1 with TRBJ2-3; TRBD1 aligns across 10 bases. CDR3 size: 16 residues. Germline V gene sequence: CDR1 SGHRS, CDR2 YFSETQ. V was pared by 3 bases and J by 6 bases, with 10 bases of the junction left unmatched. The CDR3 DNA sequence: TGCGCCAGCAGCTCGGAGGGACAGGGGACAGGGGATACGCAGTATTTT. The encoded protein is CASSSEGQGTGDTQYF.

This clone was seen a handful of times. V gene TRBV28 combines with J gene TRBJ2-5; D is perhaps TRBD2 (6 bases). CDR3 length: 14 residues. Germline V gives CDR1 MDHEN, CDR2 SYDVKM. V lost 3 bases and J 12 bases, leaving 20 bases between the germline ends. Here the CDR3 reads CASSFGKKGTWKYF. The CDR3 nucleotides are TGTGCCAGCAGTTTCGGGAAGAAGGGGACTTGGAAGTACTTC.

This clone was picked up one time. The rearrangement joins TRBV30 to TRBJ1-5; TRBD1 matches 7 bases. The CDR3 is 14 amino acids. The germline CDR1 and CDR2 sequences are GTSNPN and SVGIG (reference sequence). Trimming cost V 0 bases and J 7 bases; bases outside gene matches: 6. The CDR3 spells CAWSVQGLKQPQHF. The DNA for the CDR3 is TGTGCCTGGAGTGTACAGGGGTTGAAGCAGCCCCAGCATTTT.

CDR3 nucleotide sequence: TGCGCCAGCAGGTCTACCCCAAACTATGGCTACACCTTC. This translates into CASRSTPNYGYTF. This chain joins TRBV5-1 and TRBJ1-2; no firm D call. Between the trimmed V and J ends, which lost 5 bases and 2 bases, there was a span of 10 bases. The CDR3 sequence is 13 residues long. The germline V gene has CDR1 SGHRS and CDR2 YFSETQ.

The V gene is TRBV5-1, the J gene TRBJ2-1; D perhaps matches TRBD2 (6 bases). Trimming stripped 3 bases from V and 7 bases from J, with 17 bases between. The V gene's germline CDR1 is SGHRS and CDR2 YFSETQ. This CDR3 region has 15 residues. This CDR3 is CASSSGLGGINEQFF. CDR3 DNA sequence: TGCGCCAGCAGCTCCGGGTTGGGCGGGATAAATGAGCAGTTCTTC.

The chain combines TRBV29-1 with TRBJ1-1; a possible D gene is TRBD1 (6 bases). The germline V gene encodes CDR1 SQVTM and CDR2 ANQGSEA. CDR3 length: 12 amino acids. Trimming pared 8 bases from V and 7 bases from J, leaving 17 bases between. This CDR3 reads CSSTTGGREAFF. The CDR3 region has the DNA TGCAGCTCCACGACGGGGGGGCGTGAAGCTTTCTTT.

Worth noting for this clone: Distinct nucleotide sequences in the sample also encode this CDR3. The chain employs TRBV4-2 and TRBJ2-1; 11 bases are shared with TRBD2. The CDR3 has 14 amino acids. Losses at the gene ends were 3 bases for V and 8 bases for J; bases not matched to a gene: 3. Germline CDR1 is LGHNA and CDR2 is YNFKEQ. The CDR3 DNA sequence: TGTGCCAGCAGCCAGGGTAGCGGGGGGGATGAGCAGTTCTTC. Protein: CASSQGSGGDEQFF.

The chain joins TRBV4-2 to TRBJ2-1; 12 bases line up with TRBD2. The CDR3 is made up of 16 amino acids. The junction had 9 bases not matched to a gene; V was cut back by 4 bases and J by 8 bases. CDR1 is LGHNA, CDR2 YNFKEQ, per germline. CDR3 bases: TGTGCCAGCAGCCCGACTAGCGGGAGTTTCAGGGATGAGCAGTTCTTC. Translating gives CASSPTSGSFRDEQFF.

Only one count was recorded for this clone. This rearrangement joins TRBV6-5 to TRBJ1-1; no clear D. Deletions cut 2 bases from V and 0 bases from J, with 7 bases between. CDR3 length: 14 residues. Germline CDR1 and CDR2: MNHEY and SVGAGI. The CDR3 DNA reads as TGTGCCAGCAGTTACCAGGTCCTGAACACTGAAGCTTTCTTT. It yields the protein CASSYQVLNTEAFF.

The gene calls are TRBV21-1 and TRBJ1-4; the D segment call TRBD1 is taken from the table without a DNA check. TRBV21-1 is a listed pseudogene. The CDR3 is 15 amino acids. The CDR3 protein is CASSKFHSQNEKLFF. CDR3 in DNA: TGTGCCAGCAGCAAATTCCACAGCCAGAATGAAAAACTGTTTTTT.

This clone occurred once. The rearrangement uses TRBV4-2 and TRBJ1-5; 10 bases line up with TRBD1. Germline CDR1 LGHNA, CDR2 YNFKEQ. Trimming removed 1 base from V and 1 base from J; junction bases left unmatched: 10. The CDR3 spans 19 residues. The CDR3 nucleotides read TGTGCCAGCAGCCAAGCTCGCGACAGGGGGCACAGGAGCAATCAGCCCCAGCATTTT. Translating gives CASSQARDRGHRSNQPQHF.

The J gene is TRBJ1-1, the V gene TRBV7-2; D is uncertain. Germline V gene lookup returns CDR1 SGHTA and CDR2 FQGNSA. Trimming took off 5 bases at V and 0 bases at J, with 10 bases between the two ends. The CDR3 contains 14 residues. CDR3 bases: TGTGCCAGCAGCCGGGAGTACATGAACACTGAAGCTTTCTTT. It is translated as CASSREYMNTEAFF. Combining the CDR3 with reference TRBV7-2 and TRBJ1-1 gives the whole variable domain GAGVSQSPSNKVTEKGKDVELRCDPISGHTALYWYRQSLGQGLEFLIYFQGNSAPDKSGLPSDRFSAERTGGSVSTLTIQRTQQEDSAVYLCASSREYMNTEAFFGQGTRLTVV.

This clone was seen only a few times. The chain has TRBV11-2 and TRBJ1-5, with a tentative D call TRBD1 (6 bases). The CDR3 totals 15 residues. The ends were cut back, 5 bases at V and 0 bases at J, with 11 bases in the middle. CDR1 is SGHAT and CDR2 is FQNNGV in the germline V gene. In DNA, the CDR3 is TGTGCCAGCAGCCCCGGGACACATAGCAATCAGCCCCAGCATTTT. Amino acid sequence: CASSPGTHSNQPQHF.